The rows below give T cell receptor beta chains drawn from one sample of a study of beta chain features in type 1 diabetes. Profiled with immunoSEQ multiplex PCR; TCRdb holds only in-frame clones, not every one. The sample has about 290,000 clones; about 7.8% are singletons. The sample comprised central memory CD4+ T cells from blood. The source is a woman between 18 and 29 years old in good health. CDR3s include the opening cysteine and the closing phenylalanine or tryptophan. A D gene is named only where the DNA matches it firmly. Not every row has a clone size; where given, it reads once, few, many or a size class.

d_call	v_call	j_call	clone_size	cdr3_aa	cdr3_nt
NA	TRBV7-9	TRBJ2-3	many	CASTAGASDTQYF	TGTGCCAGCACGGCTGGCGCGTCAGATACGCAGTATTTT
NA	TRBV9	TRBJ1-3	many	CASSALGQTAGNTIYF	TGTGCCAGCAGCGCCCTCGGACAGACAGCTGGAAACACCATATATTTT
NA	TRBV7-8	TRBJ2-2	NA	CASSSPFSGELFF	TGTGCCAGCAGCTCACCCTTTTCCGGGGAGCTGTTTTTT
NA	TRBV7-9	TRBJ1-2	once	CATDSSINYGYTF	TGTGCCACTGACAGTTCTATAAACTATGGCTACACCTTC
NA	TRBV7-8	TRBJ2-5	NA	CASSLRIRQETQYF	TGTGCCAGCAGCTTAAGGATCCGCCAAGAGACCCAGTACTTC
NA	TRBV27	TRBJ1-2	few	CASSPDRNYGYTF	TGTGCCAGCAGTCCAGACAGAAACTATGGCTACACCTTC
TRBD1	TRBV5-4	TRBJ2-1	NA	CASSPSTGKRGEQFF	TGTGCCAGCAGCCCATCGACAGGGAAGAGGGGTGAGCAGTTCTTC
NA	TRBV30	TRBJ1-5	few	CAWSVSGSNQPQHF	TGTGCCTGGAGTGTATCAGGGTCCAATCAGCCCCAGCATTTT
TRBD2	TRBV7-9	TRBJ2-7	NA	CASSLGGLAGGGYEQYF	TGTGCCAGCAGCTTAGGTGGTCTGGCGGGAGGAGGCTACGAGCAGTACTTC
TRBD1	TRBV2	TRBJ2-2	many	CASQFAGTGAGELFF	TGTGCCAGCCAATTCGCCGGGACAGGGGCCGGGGAGCTGTTTTTT
NA	TRBV27	TRBJ2-3	many	CASSLTVPTDTQYF	TGTGCCAGCAGTTTGACAGTCCCCACAGATACGCAGTATTTT
NA	TRBV27	TRBJ2-5	few	CASSGSETQYF	TGTGCCAGCAGTGGGTCGGAGACCCAGTACTTC
TRBD1	TRBV30	TRBJ2-1	NA	CAFRKGALSYNEQFF	TGTGCCTTCCGGAAGGGGGCCCTTTCCTACAATGAGCAGTTCTTC
NA	TRBV25-1	TRBJ1-5	NA	CASSEPERNQPQHF	TGTGCCAGCAGTGAACCCGAGCGCAATCAGCCCCAGCATTTT
NA	TRBV28	TRBJ2-1	NA	CASSTSVLNEQFF	TGTGCCAGCAGTACGTCAGTCCTCAATGAGCAGTTCTTC
NA	TRBV19	TRBJ2-4	NA	CASSPNVGAFIQYF	TGTGCCAGTAGTCCCAACGTTGGCGCTTTCATTCAGTACTTC
NA	TRBV4-2	TRBJ2-1	few	CASSQGPRTDTYNEQFF	TGTGCCAGCAGCCAAGGTCCAAGGACAGATACTTACAATGAGCAGTTCTTC
TRBD1	TRBV10-3	TRBJ2-1	few	CATSWTGDSYNEQFF	TGTGCCACCTCCTGGACAGGGGACTCCTACAATGAGCAGTTCTTC
TRBD2	TRBV5-1	TRBJ2-5	NA	CASSLGPGLDQETQYF	TGCGCCAGCAGCTTAGGGCCGGGACTAGATCAAGAGACCCAGTACTTC
NA	TRBV28	TRBJ2-1	NA	CASSLIHNEQFF	TGTGCCAGCAGTTTAATTCACAATGAGCAGTTCTTC
NA	TRBV18	TRBJ2-1	few	CASSPDPYNEQFF	TGTGCCAGCTCACCAGATCCCTACAATGAGCAGTTCTTC
TRBD2	TRBV7-8	TRBJ2-7	NA	CASSRSGLAGNSSYEQYF	TGTGCCAGCAGCCGCAGTGGACTAGCGGGGAATAGCTCCTACGAGCAGTACTTC
NA	TRBV28	TRBJ1-6	many	CATGFPNSPLHF	TGTGCCACAGGGTTTCCTAATTCACCCCTCCACTTT
NA	TRBV21-1	TRBJ2-7	many	CASLRQGNYEQYF	TGTGCCAGCCTGAGACAGGGGAACTACGAGCAGTACTTC
TRBD1	TRBV7-2	TRBJ2-7	NA	CASSPTGAEQYF	TGTGCCAGCAGCCCGACAGGGGCCGAGCAGTACTTC
TRBD2	TRBV7-2	TRBJ2-1	NA	CASSLTYLAGNEQFF	TGTGCCAGCAGCTTAACATATCTAGCGGGCAATGAGCAGTTCTTC
NA	TRBV15	TRBJ1-4	NA	CATSRAQGLSEKLFF	TGTGCCACCAGCAGAGCTCAGGGTCTGAGTGAAAAACTGTTTTTT
NA	TRBV5-1	TRBJ2-3	NA	CASSPGPLAFRTDTQYF	TGCGCCAGCAGCCCGGGGCCACTAGCCTTTCGCACAGATACGCAGTATTTT
TRBD2	TRBV28	TRBJ2-3	NA	CASSTTSGATNTQYF	TGTGCCAGCAGTACGACTAGCGGGGCAACAAATACGCAGTATTTT
NA	TRBV2	TRBJ2-2	NA	CASREALLTGELFF	TGTGCCAGCAGGGAGGCCCTCCTGACCGGGGAGCTGTTTTTT
TRBD2	TRBV5-6	TRBJ2-5	many	CASYFSGGHRETQYF	TGTGCCAGTTATTTTAGCGGGGGCCACAGAGAGACCCAGTACTTC
TRBD1	TRBV7-2	TRBJ1-1	many	CASSFAGGRTEAFF	TGTGCCAGCAGCTTCGCAGGGGGCAGGACTGAAGCTTTCTTT
TRBD1	TRBV4-3	TRBJ1-3	few	CASSKGQGRRVSGNTIYF	TGCGCCAGCAGCAAGGGACAGGGAAGGCGGGTTTCTGGAAACACCATATATTTT
NA	TRBV2	TRBJ2-6	NA	CASTAFSGANVLTF	TGTGCCAGCACCGCGTTTTCTGGGGCCAACGTCCTGACTTTC
NA	TRBV6-5	TRBJ2-4	few	CASSEGRQENIQYF	TGTGCCAGCAGTGAAGGCAGACAAGAAAACATTCAGTACTTC
NA	TRBV6-5	TRBJ2-3	few	CASGTDTQYF	TGTGCCAGCGGGACAGATACGCAGTATTTT
NA	TRBV7-9	TRBJ1-2	few	CASSPPNYGYTF	TGTGCCAGCAGCCCCCCTAACTATGGCTACACCTTC
NA	TRBV10-3	TRBJ2-5	few	CAISESGQQETQYF	TGTGCCATCAGTGAGTCGGGGCAGCAAGAGACCCAGTACTTC
NA	TRBV19	TRBJ2-5	NA	CASRDPRAGQRQTQYF	TGTGCCAGTAGGGACCCCCGGGCAGGCCAACGACAGACCCAGTACTTC
NA	TRBV7-2	TRBJ2-1	many	CASSSLNEQFF	TGTGCCAGCAGCTCCCTTAATGAGCAGTTCTTC
TRBD1	TRBV7-9	TRBJ2-3	NA	CASSLLGQSTDTQYF	TGTGCCAGCAGCTTACTGGGACAGAGCACAGATACGCAGTATTTT
NA	TRBV18	TRBJ2-1	few	CASSPFDRNNEQFF	TGTGCCAGCTCACCTTTCGACAGGAACAATGAGCAGTTCTTC
TRBD1	TRBV5-1	TRBJ1-2	few	CASSLGQGRGYTF	TGCGCCAGCAGCCTGGGACAGGGCCGTGGCTACACCTTC
NA	TRBV2	TRBJ1-6	few	CASKGDMASPLHF	TGTGCCAGCAAAGGAGATATGGCTTCACCCCTCCACTTT